Shown below are 20 T cell receptor beta chains from a single sample sequenced in a study of glioma-infiltrating T cells. Amplification of TCR alpha and beta CDR3 regions from RNA used iRepertoire nested multiplex PCR. MiXCR was run by TCRdb on the multiplex PCR reads, yielding one entry per CDR3 protein. This sample yields more than 110,000 distinct CDR3 sequences, of which 39% are seen a single time; over 15% belongs to the top ten. Material: glioma tissue, nonneoplastic brain tissue, or PBMCs (not recorded which). All receptors come from a human donor with low-grade glioma or glioblastoma, undergoing nonglioma brain surgery, or in good health (not recorded which).

This clonotype appeared many times. The J gene is TRBJ2-3, the V gene TRBV6-2 or TRBV6-3; D is unresolved. V lost 2 bases to trimming and J lost 0 bases, with 6 bases between them. CDR1 is MNHEY, CDR2 SVGEGT, per germline. This CDR3 contains 14 residues. CDR3 DNA: TGTGCCAGCAGTTACCTGGCTAGCACAGATACGCAGTATTTT. It codes for CASSYLASTDTQYF.

V and J are TRBV20-1 and TRBJ2-5; 7 bases line up with TRBD2. The junction had 9 bases not matched to a gene; V was cut back by 0 bases and J by 2 bases. The germline V gene has CDR1 DFQATT and CDR2 SNEGSKA (reference sequence). The CDR3 sequence is 16 residues long. The CDR3 reads CSAREGPGAGQETQYF. The CDR3 DNA reads as TGCAGTGCTAGAGAGGGGCCGGGAGCGGGACAAGAGACCCAGTACTTC.

This clonotype came up a few times. V and J are TRBV2 and TRBJ2-1; D may be TRBD1 or TRBD2 (5 bases each). Deletions cut 6 bases from V and 7 bases from J, with 13 bases between. The CDR3 contains 13 residues. Germline assignment: CDR1 SNHLY and CDR2 FYNNEI. CDR3 bases: TGTGCCAGCAGGCTCCGGGACCCTAATGAGCAGTTCTTC. Residues: CASRLRDPNEQFF. Full variable domain (outside the CDR3, taken from reference TRBV2 and TRBJ2-1): EPEVTQTPSHQVTQMGQEVILRCVPISNHLYFYWYRQILGQKVEFLVSFYNNEISEKSEIFDDQFSVERPDGSNFTLKIRSTKLEDSAMYFCASRLRDPNEQFFGPGTRLTVL.

The chain links TRBV28 to TRBJ1-1, with D tentatively TRBD1 (6 bases). V was clipped by 5 bases and J by 1 base, with 14 bases between them. The CDR3 totals 15 residues. The germline gives CDR1 MDHEN, CDR2 SYDVKM. CDR3 DNA sequence: TGTGCCAGCAGTATCACCGGGACACAGAACACTGAAGCTTTCTTT. Translated: CASSITGTQNTEAFF.

This chain connects TRBV14 to TRBJ1-5; D gene uncertain. V dropped 0 bases and J dropped 4 bases, with 4 bases sitting between them. Germline-derived CDR1 and CDR2 are SGHDN and FVKESK. This CDR3 spans 13 amino acids. The CDR3 DNA reads TGTGCCAGCAGCCAAGAGATAAATCAGCCCCAGCATTTT. Its translation: CASSQEINQPQHF.

This chain joins TRBV2 and TRBJ2-3, with TRBD2 identical over 8 bases. Looked up from germline, CDR1 is SNHLY and CDR2 is FYNNEI. J gave up 3 bases and V 4 bases, and 6 bases lay outside the gene matches. The CDR3 covers 15 residues. The chain's CDR3 is CASSVSGGRTDTQYF. CDR3 in DNA: TGTGCCAGCAGTGTCTCCGGCGGGAGGACAGATACGCAGTATTTT. Using reference TRBV2 and TRBJ2-3 for the parts outside the CDR3, the full variable domain is EPEVTQTPSHQVTQMGQEVILRCVPISNHLYFYWYRQILGQKVEFLVSFYNNEISEKSEIFDDQFSVERPDGSNFTLKIRSTKLEDSAMYFCASSVSGGRTDTQYFGPGTRLTVL.

The chain recombines TRBV6-1 with TRBJ2-7, with TRBD2 matching 8 bases. The ends lost 4 bases at V and 4 bases at J; junction bases unmatched: 6. Per the germline V gene, CDR1 is MNHNS and CDR2 is SASEGT. This CDR3 has 14 amino acids. CDR3: CASSGAGDTYEQYF. Here the CDR3 DNA reads TGTGCCAGCAGTGGAGCGGGAGACACTTACGAGCAGTACTTC.

The chain employs TRBV7-9 and TRBJ1-5; D unresolved. The CDR3 has 13 amino acids. Germline lookup yields CDR1 SEHNR and CDR2 FQNEAQ (reference sequence). V shed 7 bases and J shed 1 base, with 8 bases lying between them. This CDR3 reads CASTFGSNQPQHF. The DNA for the CDR3 is TGTGCCAGCACCTTCGGGAGCAATCAGCCCCAGCATTTT.

The chain links TRBV10-3 to TRBJ1-1, with D unresolved. CDR3 length equals 12 residues. The germline V gene encodes CDR1 ENHRY and CDR2 SYGVKD. Deletions cut 4 bases from V and 0 bases from J, with 3 bases between. CDR3 sequence reads: CAISGVNTEAFF. CDR3 coding DNA: TGTGCCATCAGTGGGGTGAACACTGAAGCTTTCTTT.

This chain links TRBV12-3 or TRBV12-4 with TRBJ2-1; D unresolved. With 4 bases removed from V and 8 bases from J, the gap between germline ends came to 12 bases. The CDR3 sequence is 13 residues long. The CDR3 is CASSSSGPYEQFF. Written as DNA, the CDR3 is TGTGCCAGCAGTTCCTCCGGTCCGTATGAGCAGTTCTTC.

This chain uses TRBV20-1 with TRBJ2-3; 13 bases line up with TRBD2. The CDR3 covers 17 residues. CDR1 DFQATT and CDR2 SNEGSKA come from the germline V gene (reference sequence). V shed 3 bases and J 3 bases; nucleotides not matched to a gene: 9. The CDR3 DNA reads TGCAGTGCTAGGTCATTCTGGACTAGCGGGAGTACAGATACGCAGTATTTT. Protein: CSARSFWTSGSTDTQYF.

Concerning this clonotype itself: An end of the junction differs from the germline gene, which may be a read error. V usage is TRBV7-2 and J usage is TRBJ2-7, with 7 bases aligning to TRBD2. Germline-derived CDR1 and CDR2 are SGHTA and FQGNSA. The CDR3 runs 15 residues. The CDR3 bases are TGTGCCAGCAGCTTAGACTGGGCGGGAGCCTATGAGCAGTACTTC. It specifies CASSLDWAGAYEQYF.

For the CDR3, the DNA is TGTGCCAGCAGGGACCTTGGACAGGGTAGCCGGTCGGGTTACGAGCAGTACTTC. Translated, it gives CASRDLGQGSRSGYEQYF. The rearrangement uses TRBV6-4 and TRBJ2-7; 8 bases agree with TRBD1. CDR3 size: 18 residues. J gave up 4 bases and V 6 bases, and 20 bases lay outside the gene matches. The germline gives CDR1 MRHNA, CDR2 SNTAGT.

This clonotype has more than one count but fewer than ten. J is TRBJ2-3 and V is TRBV6-1; perhaps TRBD2 as D (6 bases). CDR3 size: 16 residues. Germline V gene sequence: CDR1 MNHNS, CDR2 SASEGT. Trimming shortened V by 5 bases and J by 8 bases, and 23 bases separated the two germline ends. The CDR3 nucleotides are TGTGCCAGCAGTTCGTACGGGAGAAGTAGGAGCGGTACGCAGTATTTT. Amino acid sequence: CASSSYGRSRSGTQYF.

This clonotype was observed a few times. The chain combines TRBV6-1 with TRBJ2-6; tentative D call: TRBD1 (7 bases). Germline assignment: CDR1 MNHNS and CDR2 SASEGT. This CDR3 is 16 amino acids long. Trimming stripped 5 bases from V and 0 bases from J, with 11 bases between. The chain's CDR3 is CASSSQGGSGANVLTF. Here the CDR3 DNA reads TGTGCCAGCAGTTCCCAGGGGGGCTCTGGGGCCAACGTCCTGACTTTC.

This chain joins TRBV18 and TRBJ1-6, with D unresolved. Germline-derived CDR1 and CDR2 are KGHSH and LQKENI. Deletions cut 6 bases from V and 6 bases from J, with 9 bases between. CDR3 size: 13 residues. The CDR3 region has the DNA TGTGCCAGCTCCACCCGGAGTAATTCACCCCTCCACTTT. Residues: CASSTRSNSPLHF.

This rearrangement joins TRBV7-2 to TRBJ1-2, with TRBD1 matching over 9 bases. Per the germline V gene, CDR1 is SGHTA and CDR2 is FQGNSA. CDR3 length: 16 residues. V gave up 4 bases and J gave up 7 bases; unmatched junction bases: 13. CDR3 amino acids: CASSSQSGTGSSGYTF. CDR3 coding DNA: TGTGCCAGCAGCTCGCAGTCCGGGACAGGGTCGAGTGGCTACACCTTC.

The V call is TRBV6-5, the J call TRBJ2-7, with a weak D call TRBD1 (5 bases). Germline V gene data show CDR1 as MNHEY and CDR2 as SVGAGI. CDR3 length equals 14 residues. V dropped 7 bases and J dropped 4 bases, with 17 bases sitting between them. CDR3 in DNA: TGTGCCAGCACCCCTGGGGCTTTTGTATACGAGCAGTACTTC. Amino acids: CASTPGAFVYEQYF.

The rearrangement uses TRBV29-1 and TRBJ2-3, with D unresolved. CDR1 is SQVTM and CDR2 is ANQGSEA in the germline V gene. The V gene lost 3 bases and the J gene lost 2 bases, with 12 bases spanning the gap. The CDR3 contains 14 residues. DNA for the CDR3: TGCAGCGTTGAGTCAGGTCGGAACACAGATACGCAGTATTTT. It encodes CSVESGRNTDTQYF.

The rearrangement links TRBV2 to TRBJ2-3, with D maybe TRBD1 (5 bases). Deletions cut 4 bases from V and 8 bases from J, with 10 bases between. This CDR3 has 12 amino acids. Per germline, CDR1 SNHLY and CDR2 FYNNEI. CDR3 amino acids: CASSGQSSTQYF. Written as DNA, the CDR3 is TGTGCCAGCAGTGGACAGTCATCTACGCAGTATTTT. Together with reference TRBV2 and TRBJ2-3, the CDR3 gives the full variable domain: EPEVTQTPSHQVTQMGQEVILRCVPISNHLYFYWYRQILGQKVEFLVSFYNNEISEKSEIFDDQFSVERPDGSNFTLKIRSTKLEDSAMYFCASSGQSSTQYFGPGTRLTVL.